The next 29 T cell receptor beta chains were all read from a single sample in a study of cytomegalovirus exposure and HLA in healthy donors. Both 60 Vbeta primers and 13 Jbeta primers went into the PCR. TCRdb keeps only in-frame clones here, not all; method: immunoSEQ multiplex PCR. This table has 150,000 to 200,000 clones, approximately 82% appearing once. Sequencing was performed on PBMCs. These receptor sequences come from a man between 18 and 35 years old in good health and CMV-seropositive.

The chain has TRBV5-1 and TRBJ2-5; 12 bases fit TRBD2. The CDR3 loop spans 17 amino acids. Per the germline V gene, CDR1 is SGHRS and CDR2 is YFSETQ. The V segment lost 3 bases and the J segment 3 bases; nucleotides outside the gene matches: 9. The CDR3, as DNA: TGCGCCAGCAGCTCGGTCCCGGGACTAGCGGGTAAAGAGACCCAGTACTTC. Protein: CASSSVPGLAGKETQYF.

The J gene is TRBJ2-1, the V gene TRBV7-3; D not certain. The V end lost 6 bases, the J end lost 1 base, and 13 bases lay between the germline ends. CDR3 length: 15 amino acids. The germline V gene has CDR1 SGHTA and CDR2 FQGTGA. CDR3 amino acids: CASSPASWSYNEQFF. The CDR3 nucleotides are TGTGCCAGCAGTCCCGCTAGTTGGTCCTACAATGAGCAGTTCTTC.

This rearrangement joins TRBV19 to TRBJ2-7, with D tentatively TRBD2 (6 bases). Germline values: CDR1 LNHDA, CDR2 SQIVND (reference sequence). The V end was cut by 4 bases, the J end by 4 bases, with 17 bases between. There are 15 residues in the CDR3. Written as DNA, the CDR3 is TGTGCCAGTAGTAGGTTGGGCGGGAAGGGATACGAGCAGTACTTC. Encoded protein: CASSRLGGKGYEQYF.

The J gene is TRBJ1-1, the V gene TRBV30, with D tentatively TRBD1 (6 bases). The V gene lost 3 bases and the J gene lost 11 bases, with 19 bases spanning the gap. The germline V gene encodes CDR1 GTSNPN and CDR2 SVGIG (reference sequence). The CDR3 extends over 13 amino acids. Here the CDR3 reads CAWRIGGEGVAFF. CDR3 coding DNA: TGTGCCTGGAGAATAGGGGGGGAGGGGGTGGCTTTCTTT.

This clone has a single count. V usage is TRBV6-1 and J usage is TRBJ2-7; perhaps TRBD1 as D (6 bases). Between the trimmed V and J ends, which lost 3 bases and 3 bases, there was a span of 9 bases. The germline CDR1 and CDR2 sequences are MNHNS and SASEGT. CDR3 length: 13 amino acids. CDR3 DNA sequence: TGTGCCAGCAGTGACGGACAGAGCTACGAGCAGTACTTC. Its protein product is CASSDGQSYEQYF.

The rearrangement links TRBV5-5 to TRBJ2-6, with 7 bases aligning to TRBD1. The CDR3 totals 15 residues. Germline V gene data show CDR1 as SGHKS and CDR2 as YYEKEE (reference sequence). V lost 4 bases, J lost 2 bases, and 3 bases stayed unmatched. The CDR3 is CASSLDRAGANVLTF. In DNA, the CDR3 is TGTGCCAGCAGCCTCGACAGGGCTGGGGCCAACGTCCTGACTTTC.

This clone was picked up one time. The rearrangement uses TRBV30 and TRBJ1-5, with TRBD1 identical over 12 bases. This CDR3 is built from 16 residues. Germline assignment: CDR1 GTSNPN and CDR2 SVGIG (reference sequence). With 2 bases clipped from V and 7 bases from J, the junction kept 9 bases outside the gene matches. The CDR3: CAWSFGTGGYEQPQHF. CDR3 DNA sequence: TGTGCCTGGAGTTTTGGGACAGGGGGCTATGAACAGCCCCAGCATTTT.

J is TRBJ2-7 and V is TRBV4-1, with TRBD1 matching 7 bases. The CDR3 has 16 residues. V dropped 3 bases and J dropped 2; count of bases not matched to a gene: 10. CDR1 and CDR2 from the germline V gene are MGHRA and YSYEKL. DNA for the CDR3: TGCGCCAGCAGCCAGATCCTAGGGGACAGACCCTACGAGCAGTACTTC. Translated: CASSQILGDRPYEQYF.

The DNA of the CDR3 is TGTGCCTGGGCCGGGACTAGCGGGAGCTACAATGAGCAGTTCTTC. Its translation is CAWAGTSGSYNEQFF. The rearrangement uses TRBV30 and TRBJ2-1; 14 bases match TRBD2. The CDR3 spans 15 residues. The ends lost 5 bases at V and 3 bases at J; junction bases unmatched: 3. Germline-derived CDR1 and CDR2 are GTSNPN and SVGIG (reference sequence).

J is TRBJ2-3 and V is TRBV28, with 7 bases lining up with TRBD1. The V gene's germline CDR1 is MDHEN and CDR2 SYDVKM. The CDR3 extends over 13 amino acids. With 4 bases clipped from V and 6 bases from J, the junction kept 4 bases outside the gene matches. This chain's CDR3 is CASSSKGADTQYF. The CDR3 nucleotides are TGTGCCAGCAGTTCAAAGGGGGCCGATACGCAGTATTTT. Combining the CDR3 with reference TRBV28 and TRBJ2-3 gives the whole variable domain DVKVTQSSRYLVKRTGEKVFLECVQDMDHENMFWYRQDPGLGLRLIYFSYDVKMKEKGDIPEGYSVSREKKERFSLILESASTNQTSMYLCASSSKGADTQYFGPGTRLTVL.

The J gene is TRBJ2-1, the V gene TRBV28; weak D call: TRBD2 (6 bases). Per germline, CDR1 MDHEN and CDR2 SYDVKM. The V end was cut by 1 base, the J end by 5 bases, with 9 bases between. CDR3 length: 14 amino acids. CDR3 nucleotide sequence: TGTGCCAGCAGTTTATCCGGAGGGGACAATGAGCAGTTCTTC. Protein product: CASSLSGGDNEQFF.

The chain has TRBV7-3 and TRBJ2-1, with 7 bases that match TRBD2. The germline V gene has CDR1 SGHTA and CDR2 FQGTGA. The V segment lost 5 bases and the J segment 4 bases; nucleotides outside the gene matches: 8. The CDR3 consists of 15 residues. The CDR3 coding sequence is TGTGCCAGCAGCCCTAATAGCGGGCTATACAATGAGCAGTTCTTC. This gives the protein CASSPNSGLYNEQFF.

V and J are TRBV28 and TRBJ1-5, with 10 bases matching TRBD1. J gave up 6 bases and V 7 bases, and 3 bases lay outside the gene matches. Germline CDR1 and CDR2: MDHEN and SYDVKM. The CDR3 spans 13 residues. The CDR3 sequence: CASTDRGLQPQHF. The CDR3 DNA reads as TGTGCCAGCACCGACAGGGGGCTTCAGCCCCAGCATTTT.

The chain links TRBV5-4 to TRBJ2-7, with a tentative D call TRBD2 (7 bases). Germline values: CDR1 SGHNT, CDR2 YYREEE (reference sequence). The CDR3 runs 15 residues. Trimming took 4 bases from V and 2 from J, leaving 16 bases between them. The CDR3 DNA is TGTGCCAGCAGCCTAGGGGGGGCGAGCCCCTACGAGCAGTACTTC. Protein sequence: CASSLGGASPYEQYF.

V gene TRBV29-1 combines with J gene TRBJ1-1; D uncertain. The CDR3 spans 15 residues. V lost 4 bases and J 0 bases, leaving 15 bases between the germline ends. CDR1 SQVTM and CDR2 ANQGSEA come from the germline V gene. The CDR3 sequence is CSVGGGRAVNTEAFF. DNA of the CDR3: TGCAGCGTTGGGGGAGGACGGGCAGTGAACACTGAAGCTTTCTTT.

The chain is built from TRBV7-8 and TRBJ1-4, with D tentatively TRBD1 (6 bases). The CDR3 is 15 residues long. Germline V gene lookup returns CDR1 SGHVS and CDR2 FQNEAQ. The germline V and J ends were trimmed by 7 bases and 0 bases, with 12 bases remaining between them. CDR3 bases: TGTGCCAGCACCCGACACAGGGCAACTAATGAAAAACTGTTTTTT. Translation: CASTRHRATNEKLFF.

The rearrangement uses TRBV30 and TRBJ2-1, with 12 nucleotides matching TRBD1. This CDR3 has 14 residues. Germline lookup yields CDR1 GTSNPN and CDR2 SVGIG (reference sequence). The V gene end was trimmed by 3 bases and the J gene end by 9 bases; junction bases not matched to a gene: 6. The CDR3 region has the DNA TGTGCCTGGAGCTGGGGGACAGGGGGCCGTGAGCAGTTCTTC. It specifies CAWSWGTGGREQFF. Drawing the rest from reference TRBV30 and TRBJ2-1, the complete variable domain is SQTIHQWPATLVQPVGSPLSLECTVEGTSNPNLYWYRQAAGRGLQLLFYSVGIGQISSEVPQNLSASRPQDRQFILSSKKLLLSDSGFYLCAWSWGTGGREQFFGPGTRLTVL.

This clone occurred once. Since the CDR3 does not end with the conserved phenylalanine or tryptophan, this likely comes from a read error. The chain links TRBV15 to TRBJ2-4; 11 bases are shared with TRBD2. Germline CDR1 reads LNHNV; CDR2 reads YYDKDF (reference sequence). The CDR3 length is 18 residues. Trimming cost V 2 bases and J 0 bases; bases outside gene matches: 6. The CDR3 is CATSRPGTSGRAKNIQYL. As DNA, the CDR3 is TGTGCCACCAGCAGACCGGGGACTAGCGGAAGAGCCAAAAACATTCAGTACCTC.

To note about this clone: Other DNA sequences in the sample encode the same CDR3. The chain employs TRBV18 and TRBJ1-1; D gene unclear. This CDR3 has 13 amino acids. Germline CDR1 is KGHSH and CDR2 is LQKENI. Trimming took off 3 bases at V and 1 base at J, with 6 bases between the two ends. The chain's CDR3 is CASSPGRNTEAFF. DNA for the CDR3: TGTGCCAGCTCACCGGGGAGGAACACTGAAGCTTTCTTT.

The chain joins TRBV28 to TRBJ2-2; 8 bases are shared with TRBD2. CDR1 is MDHEN and CDR2 is SYDVKM in the germline V gene. The junction had 12 bases not matched to a gene; V was cut back by 8 bases and J by 7 bases. CDR3 size: 15 residues. CDR3: CASLISGSEGGELFF. The CDR3 DNA reads as TGTGCCAGCCTCATCAGCGGGAGTGAAGGCGGGGAGCTGTTTTTT.

This clone was observed once. This chain uses TRBV5-1 with TRBJ1-2; TRBD1 might be the D (6 bases). The CDR3 loop spans 17 amino acids. The V and J ends lost 1 base and 4 bases respectively, with 20 bases between them. The germline gives CDR1 SGHRS, CDR2 YFSETQ. For the CDR3, the DNA is TGCGCCAGCAGCTTGACCCCCGGGACACCAGTCCCCTATGGCTACACCTTC. It codes for CASSLTPGTPVPYGYTF.

This clone appeared a few times. The chain employs TRBV5-1 and TRBJ2-2; 9 bases are shared with TRBD1. This CDR3 has 16 amino acids. The junction had 8 bases not matched to a gene; V was cut back by 4 bases and J by 4 bases. In germline, CDR1 is SGHRS, CDR2 YFSETQ. CDR3 amino acids: CASSEQGARGTGELFF. CDR3 nucleotide sequence: TGCGCCAGCAGCGAACAGGGGGCCCGCGGCACCGGGGAGCTGTTTTTT. Variable domain in full (rest from reference TRBV5-1 and TRBJ2-2): KAGVTQTPRYLIKTRGQQVTLSCSPISGHRSVSWYQQTPGQGLQFLFEYFSETQRNKGNFPGRFSGRQFSNSRSEMNVSTLELGDSALYLCASSEQGARGTGELFFGEGSRLTVL.

The genes are TRBV10-2 and TRBJ1-5; D is undetermined. The germline V gene encodes CDR1 WSHSY and CDR2 SAAADI. The CDR3 has 13 residues. Trimming removed 6 bases at V and 3 bases at J, with 9 bases between. This chain's CDR3 is CASRVTDNQPQHF. The CDR3 DNA reads as TGCGCCAGCAGGGTAACAGACAATCAGCCCCAGCATTTT.

This chain uses TRBV30 with TRBJ1-2; D ambiguous. Trimming cost V 5 bases and J 1 base, with 11 bases left between them. The length of the CDR3 is 13 residues. Germline CDR1 GTSNPN, CDR2 SVGIG (reference sequence). The CDR3 reads CAWGRENNYGYTF. The CDR3 DNA is TGTGCCTGGGGACGGGAGAATAACTATGGCTACACCTTC.

This chain uses TRBV28 with TRBJ1-4; TRBD1 might be the D (5 bases). Germline V lookup: CDR1 MDHEN, CDR2 SYDVKM. V shed 6 bases and J shed 5 bases, with 10 bases lying between them. This CDR3 region has 13 residues. Here the CDR3 reads CASSRVLNEKLFF. CDR3 DNA sequence: TGTGCCAGCAGCAGGGTTTTAAATGAAAAACTGTTTTTT.

The rearrangement links TRBV2 to TRBJ1-5, with D uncertain. Trimming left V 6 bases short and J 0 bases short, with 6 bases between. CDR1 is SNHLY and CDR2 is FYNNEI in the germline V gene. This CDR3 spans 13 amino acids. CDR3 coding DNA: TGTGCCAGCAGCGACTATAGCAATCAGCCCCAGCATTTT. Encoded protein: CASSDYSNQPQHF.

This clone was picked up a small number of times. The genes are TRBV7-9 and TRBJ2-7, with 9 positions matching TRBD1. The CDR3 consists of 16 residues. V was clipped by 5 bases and J by 5 bases; unmatched bases: 13. Looked up from germline, CDR1 is SEHNR and CDR2 is FQNEAQ (reference sequence). The CDR3 DNA follows: TGTGCCAGCAGCCCATTGTGGACAGGGGCAGGAAACGAGCAGTACTTC. Amino acid sequence: CASSPLWTGAGNEQYF.

The rearrangement links TRBV14 to TRBJ2-1; 7 bases align to TRBD1. The V gene end was trimmed by 4 bases and the J gene end by 8 bases; junction bases not matched to a gene: 11. The CDR3 runs to 15 residues. Germline V gene lookup returns CDR1 SGHDN and CDR2 FVKESK. The CDR3 bases are TGTGCCAGCAGCCGTCTTCCAGGGGGATCGGATGAGCAGTTCTTC. This encodes CASSRLPGGSDEQFF.

The rearrangement links TRBV2 to TRBJ1-4, with 8 bases that match TRBD1. V shed 6 bases and J 4 bases; nucleotides not matched to a gene: 10. This CDR3 spans 16 amino acids. Per the germline V gene, CDR1 is SNHLY and CDR2 is FYNNEI. Written as DNA, the CDR3 is TGTGCCAGCAGGGCACGGTCAGGGGGCTTTAATGAAAAACTGTTTTTT. Translated: CASRARSGGFNEKLFF.